This record covers a single T cell receptor (beta chain). Its antigen has not been determined. No much larger clone is present one base from it, and per-base qualities are unavailable. Ophthalmopathy patients had moderately to severely active disease, with a Clinical Activity Score of 3 or more, a NOSPECS grade of 4 or more, and a disease duration of less than 3 months. Exclusion was applied to patients with uncontrolled infections, other autoimmune diseases, pregnancy or lactation. Diagnoses relied on clinical symptoms, serum thyroxine and TRAb, thyroid ultrasound and orbital computed tomography. PBMCs were isolated from approximately 10 ml of fresh peripheral blood by Ficoll-Paque density gradient centrifugation. Trizol reagent was used to extract total RNA, and RNA quality was then checked on an Agilent 2100 Bioanalyzer. The record originates from a study of T cells in Graves' hyperthyroidism and ophthalmopathy (dated by TCRdb to about 2019). Regarding the complete study: Peripheral blood was sampled at the time of initial diagnosis, prior to any treatment. TCR V-J signatures able to tell the groups apart were searched for in a discovery cohort of 90 to 100 patients, of whom roughly 42 had Graves' ophthalmopathy and around 58 had stable Graves' hyperthyroidism. Prospective prediction of ophthalmopathy was tested in an independent validation cohort consisting of some 20 hyperthyroidism patients and around 17 patients who later progressed to ophthalmopathy. For training and testing, the approximately 97 patients in the discovery cohort were randomly divided in a 7:3 ratio. In more than 5 Graves' hyperthyroidism patients, the study also compared T-cell repertoires from thyroid tissue with T-cell repertoires from blood. Following sampling, methimazole starting at 30 mg daily was given to hyperthyroidism patients, and high-dose intravenous methylprednisolone was given to ophthalmopathy patients. TCR Vbeta CDR3 sequencing of approximately 140 peripheral blood samples (about 45 ophthalmopathy, under 80 hyperthyroidism and some 17 progressor patients) is reported in the paper. Study-wide conclusions, independent of this receptor: In validation, the model predicted progression to ophthalmopathy a median of 6.5 months before onset, with about 70% sensitivity and nearly 75% specificity. A 13 V-J signature model separated ophthalmopathy from stable hyperthyroidism, with about 90% sensitivity and 81% to 82% specificity in cross-validation and 80%/75% in testing. No statistical method was used to fix the sample size in advance, and group allocation was not hidden from the investigators. Most expanded thyroid clonotypes (frequency above 0.001) were also found in blood, which suggests that blood repertoires may mirror thyroid immune responses.

The germline V gene (reference sequence) supplies CDR1 MNHNY and CDR2 SVGAGI. V drops 0 bases and J drops 8 bases, leaving 16 bases in between. The CDR3 contains 15 residues, cysteine and phenylalanine counted. Only CDR3 DNA is held: 45 bases, read in frame from base 1. The TCR beta CDR3 regions were amplified from RNA transcripts. The first round of RT-PCR for the TCR CDR3 was performed with the HTBI primer set and the Qiagen OneStep RT-PCR kit. Libraries were constructed in a second round of multiplex PCR, after which size selection and purification were performed. Libraries were sequenced paired-end with 100 bp reads on an Illumina HiSeq2000. The original pipeline was this. SOAPnuke was used to process the raw data, throwing out any read that contained adapters or uncalled bases, had a mean Phred below 15, or lacked an exact constant-primer or identifier match. High-quality paired reads were merged with COPE v1.2.5, and unique nucleotide sequences were defined as clonotypes. Clonotypes were aligned to IMGT TRBV, TRBD and TRBJ reference segments using MiTCR v1.1. The analysis included only V-J combinations with a frequency above 0.0001, which together covered more than 98% of the repertoires. A TCS score was defined as the ratio of F50 (clonal expansion) to E x V (chaos), with BLOSUM62-based TCRdist applied between CDR3 peptides within each V-J. Welch's t-statistics and random forest reduced approximately 520 V-J features to fewer than 15, which were used in a naive Bayes classifier (R e1071). In-frame beta chains were kept once TCRdb had trimmed the public reads at Q25 with fastp and called clones with MiXCR. CDR3 protein sequences are deduplicated, and each keeps its most common genes and DNA. TCRdb's processing, not the study's, gives the V and J calls here. In this sample the table shows some 500,000 distinct CDR3 sequences, 15% to 20% of which occur a single time. 29% of the sample belongs to the ten largest clones.

Rearrangement joined TRBV6-6 to TRBJ1-2; possibly the D gene is TRBD1, per 5 matching bases. Sequencing used blood. The TCR was taken from a woman aged 30 to 39 with Graves' ophthalmopathy. The CDR3 in this case is CASSYSPDSGKGYTF. The bases read TGTGCCAGCAGTTACTCTCCTGACAGCGGTAAAGGCTACACCTTC.